This T cell receptor beta chain came from a study of blood T cell repertoires in COVID-19. Turning to the study itself: Both acute and convalescent COVID-19 samples were obtained from the United States, Italy and Spain. From T cells, B-cell-depleted T cells, or PBMCs came the material, which was cDNA or gDNA.

Source study methods: Quantification of nucleated cells was approximated via reference gene primer amplification. Using immunoSEQ multiplex PCR, the repertoire was profiled, and TCRdb retains in-frame clones only, with some absent. The DNA gave D and trimming, while V, J and clone size come from that table. The table includes under 150,000 clones, roughly 86% detected once. This clonotype originated in a human donor in a cohort sampled during active COVID-19. Specimen: peripheral blood.

The CDR3 spells CASSLSGQGSTEAFF. The CDR3 DNA reads TGTGCCAGCAGTTTATCGGGACAGGGTAGCACTGAAGCTTTCTTT. The chain carries TRBV27 and TRBJ1-1, with 9 bases matching TRBD1. Per germline, CDR1 MNHEY and CDR2 SMNVEV (reference sequence). Trimming at V came to 0 bases and at J to 4 bases, leaving 3 bases not matched to a gene. This CDR3 comprises 15 residues.